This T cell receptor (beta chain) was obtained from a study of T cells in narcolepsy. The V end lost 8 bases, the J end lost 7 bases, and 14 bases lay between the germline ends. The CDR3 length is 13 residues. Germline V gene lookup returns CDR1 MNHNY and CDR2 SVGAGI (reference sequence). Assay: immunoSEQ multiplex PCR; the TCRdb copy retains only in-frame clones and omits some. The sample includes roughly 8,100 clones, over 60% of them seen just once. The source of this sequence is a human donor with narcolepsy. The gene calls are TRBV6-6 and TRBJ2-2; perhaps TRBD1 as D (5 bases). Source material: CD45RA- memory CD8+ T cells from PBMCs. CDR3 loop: CASGAPEYGELFF. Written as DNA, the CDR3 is TGTGCCAGCGGGGCCCCAGAGTACGGGGAGCTGTTTTTT.